The rows below give T cell receptor beta chains drawn from one sample of a study of control samples from healthy donors and cancer patients. Sequencing used immunoSEQ multiplex PCR; TCRdb keeps in-frame clones, though not all of them. Altogether some 49,000 clones are present, around nine tenths being singletons, with the ten largest covering roughly 0.8%. Sample: PBMCs. The receptors stem from a man aged 25 to 45 with colorectal cancer. Both conserved end residues are part of each CDR3. The order of the fields is V gene, D gene, CDR3 length, clone size, J gene, CDR3 DNA, CDR3 protein. A D gene is named only where the DNA matches it firmly. Where a row states a size, it is once, few, many or the class of an expanded clone; other rows omit it.

TRBV10-3	-	16	-	TRBJ2-6	TGTGCCATCAGTGCTGGGGGGAGCTCTGGGGCCAACGTCCTGACTTTC	CAISAGGSSGANVLTF
TRBV2	-	16	-	TRBJ2-2	TGTGCCAGCAGTGAAGCGGAGGGGGCCTTTTCCGGGGAGCTGTTTTTT	CASSEAEGAFSGELFF
TRBV6-6	TRBD1	15	-	TRBJ1-1	TGTGCCAGCCAAGGGTCGGGACAGGGGGTCACTGAAGCTTTCTTT	CASQGSGQGVTEAFF
TRBV18	-	15	once	TRBJ2-3	TGTGCCAGCTCACCAGACGGGACTAGCACAGATACGCAGTATTTT	CASSPDGTSTDTQYF
TRBV6-5	TRBD2	14	-	TRBJ2-1	TGTGCCAGCAGGGGACTAAACGACCCCAATGAGCAGTTCTTC	CASRGLNDPNEQFF
TRBV29-1	-	15	-	TRBJ2-1	TGCAGCGTCCAAAACACACCGACTACTAACAATGAGCAGTTCTTC	CSVQNTPTTNNEQFF
TRBV7-2	-	13	-	TRBJ1-5	TGTGCCAGCAGCTCCCAGGCCCTCGGGCCCCAGCATTTT	CASSSQALGPQHF
TRBV10-3	-	12	-	TRBJ1-1	TGTGCCATCGGGAAAGGCGGGCTTGAAGCTTTCTTT	CAIGKGGLEAFF
TRBV7-7	-	16	-	TRBJ2-2	TGTGCCAGCAGCTTAAATAGGGCAGCTAACACCGGGGAGCTGTTTTTT	CASSLNRAANTGELFF
TRBV6-2/TRBV6-3	-	18	-	TRBJ2-7	TGTGCCAGCAGTTACTCGAATCGGCTCATGGGCGATGCCTACGAGCAGTACTTC	CASSYSNRLMGDAYEQYF
TRBV19	-	14	-	TRBJ1-6	TGTGCCAGTAGTCCCGGACTTTATAATTCACCCCTCCACTTT	CASSPGLYNSPLHF
TRBV9	-	15	-	TRBJ1-4	TGTGCCAGCAGCGTAGGGGGTACCCCTAATGAAAAACTGTTTTTT	CASSVGGTPNEKLFF
TRBV5-4	TRBD1	18	-	TRBJ1-2	TGTGCCAGCAGTTCAGGAAGGACAGGGGGCTCCTCTAACTATGGCTACACCTTC	CASSSGRTGGSSNYGYTF
TRBV19	-	13	-	TRBJ1-5	TGTGCCAGTAGTCCAGTGGCAGGCCAGCCCCAGCATTTT	CASSPVAGQPQHF
TRBV3-1/TRBV3-2	-	23	-	TRBJ2-3	TGTGCCAGCAGCCAAGGTGGGTCCTGGGATAGGGTAGTTTCCGGCACAAGCACAGATACGCAGTATTTT	CASSQGGSWDRVVSGTSTDTQYF
TRBV2	TRBD1	16	-	TRBJ1-2	TGTGCCAGCAGTTCGACAGGGGGCACAGTGGGCTATGGCTACACCTTC	CASSSTGGTVGYGYTF
TRBV11-2	TRBD2	17	-	TRBJ2-3	TGTGCCAGCAGCTTAGAGGGACTAGCGGGGGGTTTGGATACGCAGTATTTT	CASSLEGLAGGLDTQYF
TRBV2	-	13	-	TRBJ2-1	TGTGCCAGCAGTCCCGCGCCTTACAATGAGCAGTTCTTC	CASSPAPYNEQFF
TRBV19	TRBD1	13	once	TRBJ2-2	TGTGCCAGTCGGGACAGGGGGTCCGGGGAGCTGTTTTTT	CASRDRGSGELFF
TRBV3-1/TRBV3-2	TRBD1	17	-	TRBJ2-6	TGTGCCAGCAGCCGCTCGGACAGGCGCTCTGGGGCCAACGTCCTGACTTTC	CASSRSDRRSGANVLTF
TRBV19	TRBD1	14	-	TRBJ1-1	TGTGCCAGCAAAGCGGACAGGCCGAGCCCTGAAGCTTTCTTT	CASKADRPSPEAFF
TRBV2	TRBD1	12	-	TRBJ2-1	TGTGCCAGCGGACAGGGGAGGAATGAGCAGTTCTTC	CASGQGRNEQFF
TRBV7-8	TRBD1	15	-	TRBJ1-2	TGTGCCAGCAGCCTCGACAGGGCCCCCCCCTATGGCTACACCTTC	CASSLDRAPPYGYTF
TRBV4-1	TRBD1	15	once	TRBJ1-1	TGCGCCAGCAGCCAAGAAATACCGACAGGGACAGAAGCTTTCTTT	CASSQEIPTGTEAFF